A selection of T cell receptor beta chains follows, all from one sample in a study of cytomegalovirus exposure and HLA in healthy donors. Some clones are missing from TCRdb's copy, which holds only in-frame ones; the method was immunoSEQ multiplex PCR. This sample yields around 150,000 clones, of which more than 75% are seen a single time; around 7.8% belongs to the top ten. The sample comprised PBMCs. The receptors originated from a woman aged 50 to 60 in good health and CMV-seropositive. Each CDR3 is given with its conserved first and last residue. A D gene is named only where the DNA matches it firmly. Size values are once, few and many counts, or a class for expanded clones, and some rows have none.

j_call clone_size v_call d_call cdr3_nt cdr3_aa
TRBJ2-7 NA TRBV5-1 NA TGCGCCAGCAGCTTCGGCAGGGGTTCCTACGAGCAGTACTTC CASSFGRGSYEQYF
TRBJ1-2 NA TRBV20-1 NA TGCAGTGCTGCCGGGACATATGGCTACACCTTC CSAAGTYGYTF
TRBJ2-1 NA TRBV11-3 TRBD2 TGTGCCAGCAGCTCGGCCGGGACTAGCGTTATGTACAATGAGCAGTTCTTC CASSSAGTSVMYNEQFF
TRBJ2-5 NA TRBV30 NA TGTGCCTGGAGTGTAAGGCGGGGAACCTTCCAAGAGACCCAGTACTTC CAWSVRRGTFQETQYF
TRBJ2-7 NA TRBV29-1 TRBD1 TGCAGCGTTCTCCCCGGGACAGGGGTTCTCTCCTTC CSVLPGTGVLSF
TRBJ2-2 NA TRBV5-1 TRBD1 TGCGCCAGCAGCTTGCCAATCCGGGACAGGGGGAGGTACACCGGGGAGCTGTTTTTT CASSLPIRDRGRYTGELFF
TRBJ2-5 NA TRBV5-8 NA TGTGCCAGCAGCTTGTCGGGAAGTGGAGAGACCCAGTACTTC CASSLSGSGETQYF
TRBJ1-3 NA TRBV19 NA TGTGCCAGTTCTAACCCCAGGGTATCAACCTCTGGAAACACCATATATTTT CASSNPRVSTSGNTIYF
TRBJ1-1 NA TRBV9 NA TGTGCCAGCAGCGTAGGGTACATGAACACTGAAGCTTTCTTT CASSVGYMNTEAFF
TRBJ2-1 NA TRBV27 TRBD2 TGTGCCAGCAGTTTGAAAGGCGGGGGGGTTCTCGATGAGCAGTTCTTC CASSLKGGGVLDEQFF
TRBJ2-1 NA TRBV2 NA TGTGCCAGCAGTGGGGTAGCGGCCGAGCAGTTCTTC CASSGVAAEQFF
TRBJ1-2 NA TRBV4-1 NA TGCGCCAGCAGCCATCAGGGTAACTATGGCTACACCTTC CASSHQGNYGYTF
TRBJ2-1 NA TRBV10-3 TRBD2 TGTGCCATCAGTGAGAGACTAGCGGGGGCGAGCTCCTACAATGAGCAGTTCTTC CAISERLAGASSYNEQFF
TRBJ2-1 NA TRBV6-6 NA TGTGCCAGCAGGAATCTCCAGGGCTTAAACTACAATGAGCAGTTCTTC CASRNLQGLNYNEQFF
TRBJ2-7 once TRBV5-1 NA TGCGCCAGCAGGCACGACAGGCCCGTTTCCTACGAGCAGTACTTC CASRHDRPVSYEQYF
TRBJ2-7 once TRBV2 NA TGTGCCAGCAGTGCCGAAAGGGCAGGGCTATCCTACGAGCAGTACTTC CASSAERAGLSYEQYF
TRBJ1-1 few TRBV27 TRBD1 TGTGCCAGTGGGACAGACGTCGGGAATACTGAAGCTTTCTTT CASGTDVGNTEAFF
TRBJ1-2 NA TRBV4-1 NA TGCGCCAGCAGCCAAGGGGGGGGAAAGGATGGCTACACCTTC CASSQGGGKDGYTF
TRBJ2-6 NA TRBV5-1 TRBD1 TGCGCCAGCAGCTTTACATCCACAGGGGCTGGGGCCAACGGCCTGACTTTC CASSFTSTGAGANGLTF
TRBJ1-5 NA TRBV4-3 NA TGCGCCAGCAGCCCCTACGGGCAGCCCCAGCATTTT CASSPYGQPQHF
TRBJ1-1 NA TRBV25-1 NA TGTGCCAGCAGTGATGGTTACTCCGACACTGAAGCTTTCTTT CASSDGYSDTEAFF
TRBJ2-3 NA TRBV19 TRBD2 TGTGCCAGTAGCTCCTGGGAGGGGATGGGCACAGATACGCAGTATTTT CASSSWEGMGTDTQYF
TRBJ2-4 NA TRBV28 NA TGTGCCAGCAGTTTTGGGGGCAGAGGGAGAGCCAAAAACATTCAGTACTTC CASSFGGRGRAKNIQYF
TRBJ2-3 NA TRBV5-4 TRBD2 TGTGCCAGTAGCTTGGGCCTAGCGGGAGGAGCTTACACAGATACGCAGTATTTT CASSLGLAGGAYTDTQYF
TRBJ2-1 NA TRBV7-2 TRBD2 TGTGCCAGCAGTTCCGGGGGGAGGTTCAGCAATGAGCAGTTCTTC CASSSGGRFSNEQFF
TRBJ1-1 NA TRBV16 NA TGTGCCAGCACCCTCCTGGGGGGAGCTTTCTTT CASTLLGGAFF
TRBJ1-1 NA TRBV29-1 NA TGCAGCGTTTCTGCCTTCAGGGGTTTCGGGAACACTGAAGCTTTCTTT CSVSAFRGFGNTEAFF
TRBJ2-2 NA TRBV12-5 NA TGTGCTAGTGGCCCCCAGGTGGGGGCCCCCACCGGGGAGCTGTTTTTT CASGPQVGAPTGELFF
TRBJ2-1 NA TRBV5-4 TRBD2 TGTGCCAGCAGCCTTGGTAGCGGGGGTTACAATGAGCAGTTCTTC CASSLGSGGYNEQFF
TRBJ1-1 NA TRBV29-1 NA TGCAGCGTTGAACTCCTGGCCTTGTACACTGAAGCTTTCTTT CSVELLALYTEAFF
TRBJ2-4 NA TRBV11-3 NA TGTGCCAGCAGCTTAGGGGCAGGGAACATTCAGTACTTC CASSLGAGNIQYF
TRBJ1-1 NA TRBV6-1 TRBD1 TGTGCCAGCAGGGTACGGGACAGGGAGAACACTGAAGCTTTCTTT CASRVRDRENTEAFF
TRBJ2-1 NA TRBV7-9 NA TGTGCCAGCAGCCTGGGGACTGGCAATGAGCAGTTCTTC CASSLGTGNEQFF
TRBJ1-6 NA TRBV2 TRBD1 TGTGCCAGCAGTGATTGGGGACAGCCGAGTGTGCGGGTTTCACCCCTCCACTTT CASSDWGQPSVRVSPLHF
TRBJ2-1 NA TRBV30 TRBD1 TGTGCCTGGAGTGGGGGACAGTCGATTTACAATGAGCAGTTCTTC CAWSGGQSIYNEQFF
TRBJ1-3 NA TRBV9 NA TGTGCCAGCAGCGTATCCAACAGGGCTGGAAACACCATATATTTT CASSVSNRAGNTIYF
TRBJ2-7 NA TRBV7-3 NA TGTGCCAGCAGCTTCGGCGGTGCAGCCTACGAGCAGTACTTC CASSFGGAAYEQYF
TRBJ2-2 NA TRBV5-1 TRBD2 TGCGCCAGCAGCCTTAGCGGGGTGAACACCGGGGAGCTGTTTTTT CASSLSGVNTGELFF
TRBJ1-4 NA TRBV5-1 TRBD1 TGCGCCAGCCGCTCCATGGGACAGAGTAATGAAAAACTGTTTTTT CASRSMGQSNEKLFF
TRBJ1-4 medium-sized TRBV6-5 NA TGTGCCAGCGGACAACCTGCAACTAATGAAAAACTGTTTTTT CASGQPATNEKLFF
TRBJ1-6 NA TRBV5-8 NA TGTGCCAGCAGCCGCGGCCATATCGGCGGTAATTCACCCCTCCACTTT CASSRGHIGGNSPLHF
TRBJ2-1 once TRBV10-3 TRBD1 TGTGCCATCAGTGAGTCGGTAACAGGGGGCGTGAAGCAGTTCTTC CAISESVTGGVKQFF
TRBJ2-2 NA TRBV6-5 NA TGTGCCAGCAGGAATTCGAGGCGGGACACCGGGGAGCTGTTTTTT CASRNSRRDTGELFF
TRBJ2-7 NA TRBV28 TRBD2 TGTGCCAGCAGCTTGGGACTAGCGGGAGGGCCGAGGTTATACGAGCAGTACTTC CASSLGLAGGPRLYEQYF
TRBJ1-2 NA TRBV2 NA TGTGCCAGCAGTGGAGGATGGGGCGACTATGGCTACACCTTC CASSGGWGDYGYTF
TRBJ2-1 NA TRBV7-9 TRBD2 TGTGCCAGCAGCAATAGCGGGAGGGCCTACAATGAGCAGTTCTTC CASSNSGRAYNEQFF
TRBJ1-1 NA TRBV2 TRBD1 TGTGCCAGCAGCCGGTCGACAGGGGTTAACACTGAAGCTTTCTTT CASSRSTGVNTEAFF
TRBJ1-5 once TRBV18 TRBD1 TGTGCCAGCTCAATTAGGGGGCGGGCTGGCAATCAGCCCCAGCATTTT CASSIRGRAGNQPQHF
TRBJ1-5 NA TRBV2 NA TGTGCCAGCAATCGCCAGGCGATTAGCAATCAGCCCCAGCATTTT CASNRQAISNQPQHF
TRBJ2-1 few TRBV29-1 TRBD2 TGCAGCTTCCGCGGGGGGATCGATGAGCAGTTCTTC CSFRGGIDEQFF
TRBJ2-1 NA TRBV19 NA TGTGCCAGTAGGGGTCTGCGACAGCTGATGATCTTC CASRGLRQLMIF
TRBJ2-7 NA TRBV5-5 NA TGTGCCAGCACCTTGAGCTCCTACGAGCAGTACTTC CASTLSSYEQYF
TRBJ2-3 NA TRBV9 NA TGTGCCAGCAGCGTAGAGCCGGGAGTACCCACAGATACGCAGTATTTT CASSVEPGVPTDTQYF
TRBJ2-5 once TRBV30 NA TGTGCCTGGGAGGGGGGGGCGGCCCAGACCCAGTACTTC CAWEGGAAQTQYF
TRBJ1-4 NA TRBV5-1 NA TGCGCCAGCAGTGTTATGGGGGCTGGGGATGAAAAACTGTTTTTT CASSVMGAGDEKLFF